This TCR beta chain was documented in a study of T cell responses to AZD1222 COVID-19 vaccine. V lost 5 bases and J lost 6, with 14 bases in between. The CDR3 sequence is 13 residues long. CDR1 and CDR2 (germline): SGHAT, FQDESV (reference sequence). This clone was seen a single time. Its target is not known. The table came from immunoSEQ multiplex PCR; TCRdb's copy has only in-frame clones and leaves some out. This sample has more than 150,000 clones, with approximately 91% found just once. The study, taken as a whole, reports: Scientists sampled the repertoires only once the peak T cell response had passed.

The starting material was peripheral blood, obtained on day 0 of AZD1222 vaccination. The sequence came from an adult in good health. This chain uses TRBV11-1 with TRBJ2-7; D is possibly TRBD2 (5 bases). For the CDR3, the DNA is TGTGCCAGCAGCCTCCCTACTAGGGCCGAGCAGTACTTC. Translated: CASSLPTRAEQYF.